The 14 T cell receptor beta chains presented below share a single source sample, sequenced in a study of shared clonotypes between healthy human individuals. Produced via immunoSEQ multiplex PCR; TCRdb's table is partial and in-frame only. The table lists roughly 2.5 million clones, around 90% of them singletons. Sequenced: naive CD4+ T cells sorted from blood. This sample's subset: CD45RA+ positively selected. All receptors derive from a man aged 18 to 29 in good health.

The chain recombines TRBV19 with TRBJ1-1; D gene ambiguous. This CDR3 is built from 15 residues. The germline V and J ends were trimmed by 5 bases and 1 base, with 14 bases remaining between them. Germline V gene sequence: CDR1 LNHDA, CDR2 SQIVND (reference sequence). The CDR3 bases are TGTGCCAGTAGTTTCCGAGACACGCCGAACACTGAAGCTTTCTTT. Its protein product is CASSFRDTPNTEAFF.

The gene calls are TRBV5-1 and TRBJ1-2; no clear D. Trimming left V 0 bases short and J 7 bases short, with 19 bases between. CDR1 SGHRS and CDR2 YFSETQ come from the germline V gene. The CDR3 is 16 residues long. In DNA, the CDR3 is TGCGCCAGCAGCTTGGGGGTGGCAGCCGTGTTGGGTGGCTACACCTTC. It specifies CASSLGVAAVLGGYTF.

J is TRBJ2-1 and V is TRBV7-2; 7 bases match TRBD1. J lost 0 bases, V lost 0 bases, and 2 bases had no gene match. This CDR3 spans 16 amino acids. Germline V gene data show CDR1 as SGHTA and CDR2 as FQGNSA. The CDR3: CASSLAWDSSYNEQFF. CDR3 in DNA: TGTGCCAGCAGCTTAGCCTGGGACAGCTCCTACAATGAGCAGTTCTTC. Filled out from reference TRBV7-2 and TRBJ2-1, the complete variable domain reads GAGVSQSPSNKVTEKGKDVELRCDPISGHTALYWYRQSLGQGLEFLIYFQGNSAPDKSGLPSDRFSAERTGGSVSTLTIQRTQQEDSAVYLCASSLAWDSSYNEQFFGPGTRLTVL.

The chain joins TRBV2 to TRBJ2-7; D is tentatively TRBD1 or TRBD2 (5 bases each). Per germline, CDR1 SNHLY and CDR2 FYNNEI. The CDR3 covers 14 residues. V shed 5 bases and J shed 2 bases, with 13 bases lying between them. Here the CDR3 reads CASSMGDGAYEQYF. In DNA, the CDR3 is TGTGCCAGCAGTATGGGGGACGGAGCCTACGAGCAGTACTTC.

V gene TRBV2 combines with J gene TRBJ2-2, with D perhaps TRBD2 (5 bases). This CDR3 is 15 amino acids long. Trimming cost V 2 bases and J 5 bases, with 12 bases left between them. Per germline, CDR1 SNHLY and CDR2 FYNNEI. The CDR3 DNA is TGTGCCAGCAGTGAAATGAGGGAGCGTACCGGGGAGCTGTTTTTT. Protein sequence: CASSEMRERTGELFF.

The chain has TRBV9 and TRBJ2-5; 9 positions agree with TRBD1. V gave up 5 bases and J gave up 2 bases; unmatched junction bases: 4. The germline gives CDR1 SGDLS, CDR2 YYNGEE. This CDR3 comprises 14 residues. CDR3 sequence: CASSATGGQETQYF. The CDR3 nucleotides are TGTGCCAGCAGTGCGACAGGGGGACAAGAGACCCAGTACTTC. Full variable domain (rest looked up from reference TRBV9 and TRBJ2-5): DSGVTQTPKHLITATGQRVTLRCSPRSGDLSVYWYQQSLDQGLQFLIQYYNGEERAKGNILERFSAQQFPDLHSELNLSSLELGDSALYFCASSATGGQETQYFGPGTRLLVL.

This sequence joins TRBV6-6 and TRBJ2-2; 7 bases fit TRBD1. The germline CDR1 and CDR2 sequences are MNHNY and SVGAGI (reference sequence). After removal of 1 base from V and 6 bases from J, the junction contained 2 bases not matched to a gene. The CDR3 extends over 14 amino acids. The CDR3 sequence is CASSYLQGAGELFF. The CDR3 DNA reads TGTGCCAGCAGTTACTTGCAGGGGGCCGGGGAGCTGTTTTTT.

J is TRBJ1-5 and V is TRBV6-1; 9 nucleotides line up with TRBD1. The CDR3 consists of 13 residues. V was clipped by 7 bases and J by 10 bases; unmatched bases: 8. Germline loops: CDR1 MNHNS, CDR2 SASEGT. In DNA, the CDR3 is TGTGCCAGCACTATCACAGGGGGCGCCCCCCAGCATTTT. This sequence encodes CASTITGGAPQHF.

V and J are TRBV19 and TRBJ1-1, with D perhaps matching TRBD1 (5 bases). Trimming took 6 bases from V and 9 from J, leaving 8 bases between them. The germline CDR1 and CDR2 sequences are LNHDA and SQIVND (reference sequence). The CDR3 totals 10 residues. This chain's CDR3 is CASRGTKAFF. The CDR3 DNA follows: TGTGCCAGTAGGGGGACGAAAGCTTTCTTT.

V gene TRBV7-2 combines with J gene TRBJ1-1; D might be TRBD1 (5 bases). Germline V gene sequence: CDR1 SGHTA, CDR2 FQGNSA. V was pared by 3 bases and J by 5 bases, with 19 bases between. There are 16 residues in the CDR3. The CDR3 spells CASSFSRTLGRTEAFF. In nucleotides, the CDR3 is TGTGCCAGCAGCTTTTCTCGGACACTGGGGCGGACTGAAGCTTTCTTT.

The J gene is TRBJ2-7, the V gene TRBV28; 7 bases agree with TRBD2. Trimming removed 3 bases from V and 2 bases from J; junction bases left unmatched: 13. Looked up from germline, CDR1 is MDHEN and CDR2 is SYDVKM. The CDR3 totals 17 residues. The CDR3 sequence is CASSFQGAGGVAYEQYF. The CDR3 coding sequence is TGTGCCAGCAGTTTCCAGGGCGCTGGGGGGGTCGCCTACGAGCAGTACTTC.

This sequence joins TRBV28 and TRBJ1-4, with D unclear. Trimming removed 5 bases at V and 8 bases at J, with 9 bases between. Germline V gene sequence: CDR1 MDHEN, CDR2 SYDVKM. This CDR3 spans 12 amino acids. CDR3 amino acids: CASSTVKEKLFF. The DNA of the CDR3 is TGTGCCAGCAGTACGGTAAAGGAAAAACTGTTTTTT. Full variable domain (rest looked up from reference TRBV28 and TRBJ1-4): DVKVTQSSRYLVKRTGEKVFLECVQDMDHENMFWYRQDPGLGLRLIYFSYDVKMKEKGDIPEGYSVSREKKERFSLILESASTNQTSMYLCASSTVKEKLFFGSGTQLSVL.

The V gene is TRBV7-9, the J gene TRBJ2-5; 14 positions match TRBD2. CDR1 and CDR2 (germline): SEHNR, FQNEAQ (reference sequence). The CDR3 is 15 amino acids. V shed 5 bases and J 4 bases; nucleotides not matched to a gene: 3. CDR3 region: CASSPGLAGVETQYF. Written as DNA, the CDR3 is TGTGCCAGCAGCCCGGGACTAGCGGGAGTAGAGACCCAGTACTTC. Drawing the rest from reference TRBV7-9 and TRBJ2-5, the complete variable domain is DTGVSQNPRHKITKRGQNVTFRCDPISEHNRLYWYRQTLGQGPEFLTYFQNEAQLEKSRLLSDRFSAERPKGSFSTLEIQRTEQGDSAMYLCASSPGLAGVETQYFGPGTRLLVL.

A note on this clone: This sample also contains other DNA sequences that code for the same CDR3. This chain uses TRBV5-6 with TRBJ1-1; D gene unclear. Per the germline V gene, CDR1 is SGHDT and CDR2 is YYEEEE. CDR3 length: 13 amino acids. V lost 4 bases, J lost 2 bases, and 9 bases lay in between. DNA of the CDR3: TGTGCCAGCAGCCTAACCGTTAACACTGAAGCTTTCTTT. Residues: CASSLTVNTEAFF.